The entry below describes one T cell receptor (beta chain). What it recognizes is unknown. The data originate from a study of shared clonotypes between healthy human individuals. Study findings and constraints: Shared clonotypes: about 5% naive CD4, 3% to 3.5% naive CD8, roughly 2.4% memory CD4, 0.4% memory CD8.

Only in-frame clones appear in the TCRdb table, and some are missing; sequencing was by immunoSEQ multiplex PCR. Seen here are about 1.1 million clones, roughly 80% observed once, and the top ten hold 0.7% to 0.95%. Germline-derived CDR1 and CDR2 are SEHNR and FQNEAQ (reference sequence). V was clipped by 7 bases and J by 4 bases, with 20 bases between them. The CDR3 sequence is 15 residues long. The chain combines TRBV7-9 with TRBJ2-7; a possible D gene is TRBD2 (5 bases). This clonotype was obtained from a man aged 18 to 30 in good health. Some clones in this sample may be carry-over from other donors' samples. The sequencing input was memory CD4+ T cells from PBMCs. As to subset: CD45RA-negative fraction. The CDR3 spells CASNDDGIAGYEQYF. The CDR3 DNA sequence: TGTGCCAGCAACGACGACGGGATAGCCGGGTACGAGCAGTACTTC.